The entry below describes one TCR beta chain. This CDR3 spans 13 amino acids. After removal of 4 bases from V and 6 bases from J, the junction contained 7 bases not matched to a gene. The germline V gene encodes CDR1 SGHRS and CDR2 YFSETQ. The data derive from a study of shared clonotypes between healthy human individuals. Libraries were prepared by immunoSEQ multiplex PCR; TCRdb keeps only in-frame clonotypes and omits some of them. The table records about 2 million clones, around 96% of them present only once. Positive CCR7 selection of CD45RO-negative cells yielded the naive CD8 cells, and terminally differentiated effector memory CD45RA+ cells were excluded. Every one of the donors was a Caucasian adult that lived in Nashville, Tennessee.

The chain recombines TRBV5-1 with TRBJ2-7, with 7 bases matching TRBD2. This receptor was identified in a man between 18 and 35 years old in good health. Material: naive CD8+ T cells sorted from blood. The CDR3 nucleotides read TGCGCCAGCAGCCCATACAGACTAGCCGAGCAGTACTTC. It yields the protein CASSPYRLAEQYF. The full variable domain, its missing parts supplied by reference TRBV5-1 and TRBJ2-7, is KAGVTQTPRYLIKTRGQQVTLSCSPISGHRSVSWYQQTPGQGLQFLFEYFSETQRNKGNFPGRFSGRQFSNSRSEMNVSTLELGDSALYLCASSPYRLAEQYFGPGTRLTVT.